These 5 T cell receptor beta chains were all obtained from the same sample, sequenced in a study of tumor-infiltrating lymphocytes in primary liver carcinoma. RNA was extracted from whole blood without cell sorting, alongside germline DNA. Priming with a constant-region primer yielded TCR beta cDNA from roughly 490 ng total RNA. Sequencing libraries for TCR beta derived from three nested multiplex PCR rounds that used slightly modified ARM-PCR. Use of TRBV1-TRBV30 forward primers with a C-beta reverse primer characterized the first two PCR rounds, which lasted 10 cycles each. TCRdb passed the multiplex PCR reads through MiXCR, listing each CDR3 protein once. This table holds 330,000 or so distinct CDR3 sequences, almost 65% found once. The sample was peripheral blood. These receptors all come from a man aged 35 to 55 with primary liver carcinoma and hepatitis B virus infection.

The V and J genes are TRBV5-1 and TRBJ2-7, with D possibly TRBD2 on 6 matching bases. There are 15 residues in the CDR3. Germline assignment: CDR1 SGHRS and CDR2 YFSETQ. In DNA, the CDR3 is TGCGCATGCAGCCTTCTCGCGGGGAGCTCCTACGAGCAGTACTTC. It codes for CACSLLAGSSYEQYF.

The CDR3 loop is CASSRASRNEQFF. The DNA of the CDR3 is TGCGCCAGCAGCCGTGCTTCTCGGAATGAGCAGTTCTTC. The chain combines TRBV4-3 with TRBJ2-1; the D is unclear. The germline V gene has CDR1 LGHNA and CDR2 YSLEER. The CDR3 has 13 amino acids. Trimming pared 4 bases from V and 7 bases from J, leaving 11 bases between.

The chain couples TRBV7-9 to TRBJ2-1; no firm D call. With 4 bases removed from V and 12 bases from J, the gap between germline ends came to 13 bases. The CDR3 runs 12 residues. Germline V gives CDR1 SEHNR, CDR2 FQNEAQ (reference sequence). CDR3 sequence: CASSWDWSGQFF. The CDR3 bases are TGTGCCAGCAGCTGGGATTGGTCCGGGCAGTTCTTC. Complete variable domain (other parts from reference TRBV7-9 and TRBJ2-1): DTGVSQNPRHKITKRGQNVTFRCDPISEHNRLYWYRQTLGQGPEFLTYFQNEAQLEKSRLLSDRFSAERPKGSFSTLEIQRTEQGDSAMYLCASSWDWSGQFFGPGTRLTVL.

Concerning this clonotype: One end of the junction is discordant with germline, which a read error may explain. This chain links TRBV11-2 with TRBJ1-6; D call uncertain. The CDR3 spans 16 residues. Germline lookup yields CDR1 SGHAT and CDR2 FQNNGV. This CDR3 is CASSFTMGNYTSPLHF. The CDR3 DNA sequence: TGTGCCAGCAGCTTCACCATGGGGAACTATACTTCACCCCTCCACTTT.

The chain has TRBV11-2 and TRBJ2-7; D is perhaps TRBD2 (5 bases). Trimming removed 2 bases at V and 4 bases at J, with 15 bases between. This CDR3 comprises 15 residues. Looked up from germline, CDR1 is SGHAT and CDR2 is FQNNGV. This chain's CDR3 is CASSLSGVRGYEQYF. The CDR3 bases are TGTGCCAGCAGCTTAAGTGGGGTCCGGGGATACGAGCAGTACTTC.